This paragraph covers one T cell receptor beta chain sequence. The data were taken from a study of blood T cell repertoires in COVID-19. About the study: Sites in the United States, Italy and Spain provided acute and convalescent COVID-19 samples.

In germline, CDR1 is SGHDT, CDR2 YYEEEE. The CDR3 covers 13 residues. V was trimmed by 3 bases and J by 5 bases, leaving 12 bases between them. Under the authors' procedure: Using reference gene primer amplification, nucleated cell counts were estimated. Assay used: immunoSEQ multiplex PCR; TCRdb lists only in-frame clones, some missing. That table supplies the V and J calls and clone size; D and trimming were determined from the DNA. The data hold about 200,000 clones, with about four fifths observed a single time. During active infection, Seattle patients enrolled and were then monitored through disease.

This receptor was obtained from a woman over 75 with COVID-19, enrolled during active disease. This rearrangement joins TRBV5-6 to TRBJ2-7; TRBD1 is a possible D gene (6 bases). The specimen sequenced was peripheral blood. CDR3 bases: TGTGCCAGCAGCTCAGGGGTCGGGGACGAGCAGTACTTC. It specifies CASSSGVGDEQYF.